One sample yielded the 20 T cell receptor beta chains listed below, sequenced in a study of blood T cells in healthy people across ages. A second 7 to 11 cycle PCR used barcoded and J-beta primers. TCRdb re-called the 5' RACE reads through MiXCR, storing one row per CDR3 protein. The sample lists about 1.5 million distinct CDR3 sequences, roughly 40% seen once, with roughly 8.2% in the top ten. Sequences were obtained from blood. Receptor source: a young woman in good health.

This clonotype occurred a few times. The chain recombines TRBV2 with TRBJ2-1; 10 nucleotides align to TRBD2. The CDR3 covers 15 residues. Germline V lookup: CDR1 SNHLY, CDR2 FYNNEI. The trim removed 6 bases at V and 8 bases at J, leaving 10 bases unmatched. The CDR3, as DNA: TGTGCCAGCAGCTTCCTAGCGGGGGTAGTCTATGAGCAGTTCTTC. Protein product: CASSFLAGVVYEQFF.

V gene TRBV27 combines with J gene TRBJ1-5; TRBD1 matches at 7 bases. Germline V gene lookup returns CDR1 MNHEY and CDR2 SMNVEV (reference sequence). The CDR3 is made up of 15 amino acids. V dropped 4 bases and J dropped 3; count of bases not matched to a gene: 6. CDR3 amino acids: CASSYSGGFNQPQHF. The CDR3 region has the DNA TGTGCCAGCAGTTATTCAGGGGGTTTCAATCAGCCCCAGCATTTT.

This clonotype appeared a few times. The genes are TRBV2 and TRBJ2-3; a possible D gene is TRBD2 (5 bases). The germline V gene has CDR1 SNHLY and CDR2 FYNNEI. The CDR3 totals 11 residues. V shed 4 bases and J shed 14 bases, with 13 bases lying between them. The CDR3 bases are TGTGCCAGCAGTGTGTCGGGGAACGGGTATTTT. Amino acid sequence: CASSVSGNGYF.

The chain combines TRBV21-1 with TRBJ2-5; TRBD1 is the table's D call and was not checked against the DNA. TRBV21-1 is an annotated pseudogene. The CDR3 sequence is 18 residues long. The CDR3 DNA is TGTGCCAGCAGCAAAGAGGTCGCGGGAGAGGTGGTCGGAGAGACCCAGTACTTC. Protein: CASSKEVAGEVVGETQYF.

CDR3 DNA sequence: TGTGCCAGCAGAATCCCCGGGACTACCTACAATGAGCAGTACTTC. Translated: CASRIPGTTYNEQYF. V gene TRBV6-5 combines with J gene TRBJ2-1; 7 bases are shared with TRBD2. The end of the DNA is better explained by TRBJ2-7, so the J call may be wrong. The CDR3 contains 15 residues. Germline V CDR1 and CDR2: MNHEY, SVGAGI.

The chain joins TRBV18 to TRBJ1-4; D is unresolved. Germline CDR1 KGHSH, CDR2 LQKENI. This CDR3 is 14 amino acids long. The V and J ends lost 5 bases and 8 bases respectively, with 15 bases between them. The CDR3 DNA sequence: TGTGCCAGCTCATCCATAGCGGGAGGCGAAAAACTGTTTTTT. This sequence encodes CASSSIAGGEKLFF.

The CDR3 protein is CASGSRREQYF. The CDR3 region has the DNA TGTGCCAGCGGGTCCCGGAGGGAGCAGTACTTC. The genes are TRBV28 and TRBJ2-7; D is perhaps TRBD2 (5 bases). The CDR3 runs 11 residues. The ends were cut back, 8 bases at V and 7 bases at J, with 12 bases in the middle. Germline CDR1 reads MDHEN; CDR2 reads SYDVKM.

In its sample, this clonotype was seen a few times. The chain joins TRBV11-2 to TRBJ1-6; possible D gene TRBD1, 6 bases. The V end was cut by 5 bases, the J end by 7 bases, with 12 bases between. The CDR3 consists of 14 residues. CDR1 and CDR2 from the germline V gene are SGHAT and FQNNGV. The CDR3 here is CASSIRDKNSPLHF. The CDR3, as DNA: TGTGCCAGCAGCATACGGGACAAGAATTCACCCCTCCACTTT. Supplemented by reference TRBV11-2 and TRBJ1-6, the full variable domain reads EAGVAQSPRYKIIEKRQSVAFWCNPISGHATLYWYQQILGQGPKLLIQFQNNGVVDDSQLPKDRFSAERLKGVDSTLKIQPAKLEDSAVYLCASSIRDKNSPLHFGNGTRLTVT.

On this clonotype itself: An end of the junction does not agree with germline; a read error may underlie this. CDR3 nucleotides: TGCAGTGCTAGAGTCCTTGGACGGTACACAGGTACGCAGTATTTT. Protein product: CSARVLGRYTGTQYF. The rearrangement joins TRBV20-1 to TRBJ2-3; D possibly corresponds to TRBD1 (5 bases). Germline V CDR1 and CDR2: DFQATT, SNEGSKA (reference sequence). The CDR3 consists of 15 residues.

This chain joins TRBV6-6 and TRBJ2-2; TRBD2 agrees at 13 bases. Germline loops: CDR1 MNHNY, CDR2 SVGAGI (reference sequence). CDR3 size: 15 residues. Trimming at V came to 2 bases and at J to 8 bases, leaving 2 bases not matched to a gene. The CDR3 is CASSYGTSGEGELFF. Written as DNA, the CDR3 is TGTGCCAGCAGTTACGGGACTAGCGGGGAGGGGGAGCTGTTTTTT.

The table lists this clonotype with a few counts. This chain uses TRBV6-1 with TRBJ1-2, with D unclear. CDR1 is MNHNS, CDR2 SASEGT, per germline. V lost 2 bases to trimming and J lost 7 bases, with 17 bases between them. The CDR3 consists of 15 residues. The CDR3 reads CASSELNRAFSGYTF. The CDR3 nucleotides read TGTGCCAGCAGTGAACTCAACCGGGCCTTCTCTGGCTACACCTTC.

In its sample, this clonotype was seen a few times. The V gene is TRBV4-1, the J gene TRBJ2-6, with TRBD2 matching 9 bases. V was pared by 1 base and J by 1 base, with 5 bases of the junction left unmatched. Germline values: CDR1 MGHRA, CDR2 YSYEKL. The CDR3 totals 18 residues. CDR3: CASSQGLAGISGANVLTF. CDR3 sequence (DNA): TGCGCCAGCAGCCAAGGGCTAGCGGGGATATCTGGGGCCAACGTCCTGACTTTC.

The chain links TRBV7-2 to TRBJ2-5; TRBD1 aligns across 11 bases. Trimming at V came to 0 bases and at J to 5 bases, leaving 2 bases not matched to a gene. The CDR3 extends over 15 amino acids. Germline V gives CDR1 SGHTA, CDR2 FQGNSA. The CDR3 loop reads CASSLARTGGETQYF. CDR3 DNA sequence: TGTGCCAGCAGCTTAGCTCGGACAGGGGGCGAGACCCAGTACTTC. Full variable domain (missing parts from reference TRBV7-2 and TRBJ2-5): GAGVSQSPSNKVTEKGKDVELRCDPISGHTALYWYRQSLGQGLEFLIYFQGNSAPDKSGLPSDRFSAERTGGSVSTLTIQRTQQEDSAVYLCASSLARTGGETQYFGPGTRLLVL.

This clonotype was picked up many times. The chain links TRBV2 to TRBJ2-1; D not certain. The CDR3 is made up of 15 amino acids. The V gene's germline CDR1 is SNHLY and CDR2 FYNNEI. Trimming pared 6 bases from V and 5 bases from J, leaving 17 bases between. CDR3 amino acids: CASREFLISDNEQFF. Here the CDR3 DNA reads TGTGCCAGCAGAGAATTTCTAATCAGCGACAATGAGCAGTTCTTC.

This clonotype was seen a few times. The chain has TRBV28 and TRBJ2-1, with 9 bases identical to TRBD1. J lost 1 base, V lost 6 bases, and 7 bases had no gene match. Germline lookup yields CDR1 MDHEN and CDR2 SYDVKM. This CDR3 region has 16 residues. The CDR3 loop reads CASSPGGTGSYNEQFF. CDR3 in DNA: TGTGCCAGCAGCCCTGGGGGGACAGGGTCCTACAATGAGCAGTTCTTC.

This rearrangement joins TRBV18 to TRBJ1-2; D is undetermined. V was clipped by 8 bases and J by 0 bases, with 7 bases between them. Germline V gene sequence: CDR1 KGHSH, CDR2 LQKENI. CDR3 length: 12 residues. CDR3 DNA: TGTGCCAGCCAAATCTCTAACTATGGCTACACCTTC. Its translation: CASQISNYGYTF.

This chain joins TRBV7-9 and TRBJ2-1; 8 nucleotides agree with TRBD2. V lost 7 bases, J lost 5 bases, and 10 bases stayed unmatched. The length of the CDR3 is 15 residues. The germline CDR1 and CDR2 sequences are SEHNR and FQNEAQ (reference sequence). The CDR3 region is CASTPRVAGNNEQFF. For the CDR3, the DNA is TGTGCCAGCACCCCCCGGGTAGCGGGGAACAATGAGCAGTTCTTC. The variable domain in full, with the rest retrieved from reference TRBV7-9 and TRBJ2-1, is DTGVSQNPRHKITKRGQNVTFRCDPISEHNRLYWYRQTLGQGPEFLTYFQNEAQLEKSRLLSDRFSAERPKGSFSTLEIQRTEQGDSAMYLCASTPRVAGNNEQFFGPGTRLTVL.

Only a few counts were recorded for this clonotype. This chain joins TRBV27 and TRBJ2-7; TRBD2 might be the D (5 bases). The end of the DNA is better explained by TRBJ2-5, so the J call may be wrong. This CDR3 is built from 13 residues. Germline CDR1 and CDR2: MNHEY and SMNVEV (reference sequence). The CDR3 coding sequence is TGTGCCAGCAGTCACGCAGAGGGTGAGACCCAGTACTTC. Translation: CASSHAEGETQYF.

The gene calls are TRBV11-2 and TRBJ1-2; D is ambiguous. Germline CDR1 reads SGHAT; CDR2 reads FQNNGV. The germline V and J ends were trimmed by 2 bases and 3 bases, with 10 bases remaining between them. The CDR3 totals 14 residues. CDR3 residues: CASSLSILDYGYTF. DNA for the CDR3: TGTGCCAGCAGCTTATCCATCCTAGACTATGGCTACACCTTC.

CDR3 sequence: CSARSTPTSGVWDTQYF. CDR3 DNA sequence: TGCAGTGCTAGATCCACCCCGACTAGCGGGGTGTGGGATACGCAGTATTTT. The rearrangement joins TRBV20-1 to TRBJ2-3; 11 bases map to TRBD2. This CDR3 has 17 amino acids. The V segment lost 2 bases and the J segment 6 bases; nucleotides outside the gene matches: 13. The V gene's germline CDR1 is DFQATT and CDR2 SNEGSKA (reference sequence).